This T cell receptor (beta chain) stems from a study of T-cell reconstitution after alpha-beta-depleted transplantation in children. Findings and limits, study-wide: Newly generated T cells supplied most T-cell counts and diversity one year post-transplant. After transplant, high TCRbeta diversity at day 60 in some patients arose from surviving recipient T cells and thymic progenitors. In patients about two months after transplant, alpha-beta T cells reportedly arose from several hundred expanded graft clones.

Trimming pared 8 bases from V and 0 bases from J, leaving 15 bases between. This CDR3 spans 15 amino acids. This clonotype was observed at least ten times. Antigen specificity is unknown. For TCRbeta, the library was prepared with unique molecular identifiers. TCRdb independently ran MiXCR on the PCR reads; one entry per CDR3 protein. The sample lists 480,000 or so distinct CDR3 sequences, approximately 10% occurring once. The sequenced sample was PBMCs, obtained before TCRalphabeta/CD19-depleted stem cell transplant. The V and J genes are TRBV12-3 or TRBV12-4 and TRBJ2-3; a weak D match, TRBD2 (5 bases). The clonotype originates from a child aged 2-15 years with inherited bone marrow failure, due to receive a stem cell transplant. CDR3 in amino acids: CASLRFTGSTDTQYF. CDR3 coding DNA: TGTGCCAGCCTACGATTTACGGGAAGCACAGATACGCAGTATTTT.